The clone carrying this TCR beta chain occurred a few times. Its antigen is still unknown. Per the germline V gene, CDR1 is MGHRA and CDR2 is YSYEKL. This CDR3 spans 15 amino acids. V was cut by 5 bases and J by 3 bases, with 17 bases left in between. An Oncomine TCR Beta short-read assay was used to sequence the DNA from cultured CD4+ T cells. Each CDR3 protein is one row after TCRdb ran MiXCR on the PCR reads. The table includes 20,000 to 25,000 distinct CDR3 sequences, 40% to 50% detected once. The data are from a study of vaccination and CD4 T cells after COVID-19. In the study overall: In the convalescent cohort, there were six males and four females, two of them Hispanic. The interval from dose two to post-vaccine sampling had a median of 72 days, and it ranged from 14 to 241. Study-level findings and limits: Only after vaccination were a median about 90% of convalescents' reactive clones seen.

Time point given: late sampling 161 to 241 days after vaccination in a few convalescent patients. Indicated treatment: roughly 10-day PBMC culture with coronavirus spike peptide pools or control peptides (ViraFEST assay). The specimen was CD4+ T cells from blood, cultured in vitro, collected about 7 months after SARS-CoV-2 vaccination. The receptor was derived from a human donor who had recovered from COVID-19. The V gene is TRBV4-1, the J gene TRBJ2-7; the D gene is possibly TRBD1 (6 bases). CDR3 protein: CASSVTGRGDYEQYF. In DNA, the CDR3 is TGCGCCAGCAGCGTGACAGGTCGTGGGGACTACGAGCAGTACTTC.